The entry below gives a single T cell receptor beta chain sequence along with its context. What it binds is unknown. TCRdb independently ran MiXCR on the 5' RACE reads; one entry per CDR3 protein. The sample has some 840,000 distinct CDR3 sequences, over 9.5% seen once; the top ten hold roughly 0.51%. The data were obtained in a study of CD8 T cells in ankylosing spondylitis. Whole-study results and caveats: Typical of ankylosing spondylitis blood, it appeared, was a TCR beta motif of about eight highly homologous variants. Disease-linked clones reportedly concentrated significantly in matched ankylosing spondylitis synovial fluid.

V lost 5 bases and J lost 9, with 11 bases in between. The CDR3 has 13 residues. Looked up from germline, CDR1 is SGHTA and CDR2 is FQGNSA. V and J are TRBV7-2 and TRBJ1-6; D uncertain. The sequence derives from a male donor with ankylosing spondylitis. The source material was blood, either unsorted or a sorted T cell fraction (not recorded which). The CDR3 sequence is CASSPLSVSPLHF. Written as DNA, the CDR3 is TGTGCCAGCAGCCCGCTCAGTGTTTCACCCCTCCACTTT.